One and the same sample provided the 24 T cell receptor beta chains below, sequenced in a study of blood T cell repertoires in COVID-19 (TCRdb year 2020). Preparation of the library involved the immunoSEQ multiplex PCR assay. In its TCRdb copy, this immuneACCESS table keeps in-frame sequences only and misses some clones. Where compared with another copy, unresolved V genes explain less than half of these, and the others have no known cause. The sample table holds roughly 180,000 clones, of which 65% to 85% were seen once. The ten top clones hold around 7% of the sample. Sequenced input: peripheral blood. Source of these receptors: a woman in her thirties or forties with COVID-19, enrolled during active disease.

CDR3 loop: CASSPGRLAGTDTQYF. CDR3 DNA sequence: TGTGCCAGCTCACCCGGGAGACTAGCGGGCACAGATACGCAGTATTTT. The chain carries TRBV18 and TRBJ2-3; 9 bases fit TRBD2. The CDR3 extends over 16 amino acids. The V and J ends lost 3 bases and 1 base, in that order; junction bases with no gene match: 5. The germline V gene encodes CDR1 KGHSH and CDR2 LQKENI.

The J gene is TRBJ1-1, the V gene TRBV6-5, with 10 bases that match TRBD1. The CDR3 runs to 15 residues. Germline V gene sequence: CDR1 MNHEY, CDR2 SVGAGI. The V and J ends lost 6 bases and 4 bases, in that order; junction bases with no gene match: 8. Written as DNA, the CDR3 is TGTGCCAGCAGCCCGAGGACAGGGGGGGGCACTGAAGCTTTCTTT. This sequence encodes CASSPRTGGGTEAFF.

The V call is TRBV12-3 or TRBV12-4, the J call TRBJ2-4; 8 bases align to TRBD2. CDR3 length equals 11 residues. Germline trimming cut 6 bases from V and 8 bases from J; bases unmatched to any gene: 0. This CDR3 is CASSGGDIQYF. In nucleotides, the CDR3 is TGTGCCAGCAGCGGGGGGGACATTCAGTACTTC.

This chain links TRBV4-2 with TRBJ2-5; 14 bases agree with TRBD2. Germline V gives CDR1 LGHNA, CDR2 YNFKEQ. Trimming at V came to 0 bases and at J to 7 bases, leaving 13 bases not matched to a gene. The CDR3 contains 19 residues. The CDR3, as DNA: TGTGCCAGCAGCCAAGATCAAGGGACTAGCGGGGGTCTGGCGGGGACCCAGTACTTC. Translating it yields CASSQDQGTSGGLAGTQYF.

The rearrangement links TRBV5-1 to TRBJ2-5; D possibly corresponds to TRBD2 (6 bases). V was shortened by 2 bases and J by 4 bases, with 12 bases between the two germline ends. This CDR3 region has 14 residues. Looked up from germline, CDR1 is SGHRS and CDR2 is YFSETQ. The CDR3, as DNA: TGCGCCAGCAGCTTAACGGACTATAGAGAGACCCAGTACTTC. Protein: CASSLTDYRETQYF.

The V call is TRBV7-2, the J call TRBJ1-2, with D uncertain. This CDR3 has 15 amino acids. Germline CDR1 reads SGHTA; CDR2 reads FQGNSA. V lost 2 bases and J lost 4, with 14 bases in between. CDR3 nucleotide sequence: TGTGCCAGCAGCTTATTCCGCGTAGGAGGCTATGGCTACACCTTC. It yields the protein CASSLFRVGGYGYTF.

This clone came up a few times. The chain employs TRBV6-4 and TRBJ2-2; the D is unclear. This CDR3 is built from 13 residues. Between the trimmed V and J ends, which lost 0 bases and 11 bases, there was a span of 10 bases. From germline, CDR1 is MRHNA and CDR2 SNTAGT. CDR3 region: CASSDSRGGELFF. CDR3 in DNA: TGTGCCAGCAGTGACTCGAGAGGCGGCGAGCTGTTTTTT.

As for this clone: Relative to the germline gene, one junction end is altered; a read error may explain this. V gene TRBV7-7 combines with J gene TRBJ2-2; D remains ambiguous. The CDR3 is made up of 15 amino acids. Germline CDR1 reads SSHAT; CDR2 reads FNYEAQ (reference sequence). The CDR3 bases are TGTGCTAGCAGCTTGTCGGGTATGAACACCGGGGAGCTGTTTTTT. It translates to CASSLSGMNTGELFF.

The J gene is TRBJ1-4, the V gene TRBV28, with 8 bases lining up with TRBD1. Trimming at V came to 2 bases and at J to 7 bases, leaving 6 bases not matched to a gene. Germline CDR1 and CDR2: MDHEN and SYDVKM. CDR3 size: 15 residues. CDR3 sequence reads: CASSLQTGVGEKLFF. The CDR3 coding sequence is TGTGCCAGCAGTTTACAGACAGGGGTCGGTGAAAAACTGTTTTTT. Filled out from reference TRBV28 and TRBJ1-4, the complete variable domain reads DVKVTQSSRYLVKRTGEKVFLECVQDMDHENMFWYRQDPGLGLRLIYFSYDVKMKEKGDIPEGYSVSREKKERFSLILESASTNQTSMYLCASSLQTGVGEKLFFGSGTQLSVL.

The V gene is TRBV5-3, the J gene TRBJ2-5; D might be TRBD1 (5 bases). TRBV5-3 belongs to the ORF category, with a function that is uncertain. This CDR3 is 16 amino acids long. The germline V and J ends were trimmed by 4 bases and 5 bases, with 21 bases remaining between them. CDR3 residues: CARSPQPGSRRETQYF. In DNA, the CDR3 is TGTGCCAGAAGCCCCCAGCCAGGGTCGCGTAGGGAGACCCAGTACTTC.

The chain employs TRBV2 and TRBJ1-5; maybe TRBD1 (6 bases). This CDR3 has 17 residues. The germline gives CDR1 SNHLY, CDR2 FYNNEI. The V gene lost 5 bases and the J gene lost 6 bases, with 23 bases spanning the gap. The CDR3 reads CASSPRVGGREGQPQHF. The CDR3 DNA follows: TGTGCCAGCAGTCCTCGCGTTGGGGGCAGGGAGGGTCAGCCCCAGCATTTT.

The chain employs TRBV18 and TRBJ2-3; tentatively, D is TRBD1 (6 bases). V was trimmed by 6 bases and J by 6 bases, leaving 16 bases between them. This CDR3 contains 14 residues. Germline values: CDR1 KGHSH, CDR2 LQKENI. CDR3 amino acids: CASSLGQSPDTQYF. The CDR3 coding sequence is TGTGCCAGCTCGCTGGGACAATCTCCGGATACGCAGTATTTT.

V is TRBV29-1 and J is TRBJ1-1, with 8 bases aligning to TRBD1. From germline, CDR1 is SQVTM and CDR2 ANQGSEA. Trimming at V came to 4 bases and at J to 10 bases, leaving 17 bases not matched to a gene. CDR3 length equals 15 residues. CDR3 protein: CSVGLLSDRGITAFF. The DNA for the CDR3 is TGCAGCGTTGGCCTACTTTCTGACAGGGGAATCACAGCTTTCTTT.

V usage is TRBV6-1 and J usage is TRBJ1-5, with D possibly TRBD1 on 5 matching bases. CDR1 MNHNS and CDR2 SASEGT come from the germline V gene. Trimming shortened V by 0 bases and J by 3 bases, and 9 bases separated the two germline ends. This CDR3 is built from 15 residues. The CDR3 loop reads CASSEAGGVNQPQHF. The CDR3 DNA follows: TGTGCCAGCAGTGAAGCTGGAGGGGTCAATCAGCCCCAGCATTTT.

The chain's CDR3 is CASITQGAGETQYF. CDR3 nucleotides: TGTGCCAGCATAACACAGGGGGCCGGGGAGACCCAGTACTTC. The gene calls are TRBV28 and TRBJ2-5; 9 nucleotides agree with TRBD1. Germline assignment: CDR1 MDHEN and CDR2 SYDVKM. The CDR3 length is 14 residues. Losses at the gene ends were 7 bases for V and 5 bases for J; bases not matched to a gene: 8.

This clone came up once. The rearrangement joins TRBV5-1 to TRBJ2-1; 8 nucleotides match TRBD2. V lost 0 bases, J lost 10 bases, and 9 bases stayed unmatched. Germline values: CDR1 SGHRS, CDR2 YFSETQ. The CDR3 sequence is 15 residues long. DNA for the CDR3: TGCGCCAGCAGCTTGGAGTTTAGCGGGAACGGCGAGCAGTTCTTC. This translates into CASSLEFSGNGEQFF.

V gene TRBV4-1 combines with J gene TRBJ1-5; D remains unclear. CDR3 length: 13 residues. V was cut by 3 bases and J by 8 bases, with 11 bases left in between. CDR1 MGHRA and CDR2 YSYEKL come from the germline V gene. The CDR3 reads CASSHGSVEPQHF. In DNA, the CDR3 is TGCGCCAGCAGCCACGGGAGTGTGGAGCCCCAGCATTTT.

In its sample, this clone was seen a few times. The genes are TRBV23-1 and TRBJ1-2, with 10 nucleotides matching TRBD1. TRBV23-1 is labeled an ORF, and its function is uncertain. Trimming at V came to 4 bases and at J to 3 bases, leaving 20 bases not matched to a gene. The CDR3 runs 20 residues. The CDR3 sequence is CASSPTRDRGSGGSYYGYTF. CDR3 nucleotides: TGCGCCAGCAGTCCTACTCGGGACAGGGGTTCAGGAGGTTCCTACTATGGCTACACCTTC.

The DNA for the CDR3 is TGTGCCAGCAGCCGGACAGGGTTTGGCAATCAGCCCCAGCATTTT. Its translation: CASSRTGFGNQPQHF. J is TRBJ1-5 and V is TRBV7-9; 8 positions agree with TRBD1. CDR3 size: 15 residues. Looked up from germline, CDR1 is SEHNR and CDR2 is FQNEAQ (reference sequence). V was pared by 5 bases and J by 2 bases, with 5 bases of the junction left unmatched.

This clone has only one observation. The chain combines TRBV5-1 with TRBJ2-6; 7 positions match TRBD1. The CDR3 runs 17 residues. CDR1 and CDR2 from the germline V gene are SGHRS and YFSETQ. The ends lost 1 base at V and 0 bases at J; junction bases unmatched: 4. CDR3 region: CASSLSNRGSGANVLTF. For the CDR3, the DNA is TGCGCCAGCAGCTTGTCCAACAGGGGCTCTGGGGCCAACGTCCTGACTTTC.

The CDR3 spells CASSQGVGGYTF. In DNA form, the CDR3 reads TGTGCCAGCAGCCAAGGGGTGGGCGGCTACACCTTC. The chain uses TRBV3-1 (or the pseudogene TRBV3-2) and TRBJ1-2; the D is unclear. CDR1 and CDR2 from the germline V gene are LGHDT and YNNKEL (reference sequence). The CDR3 is 12 amino acids. Trimming took off 1 base at V and 8 bases at J, with 8 bases between the two ends.

This chain connects TRBV19 to TRBJ2-6, with 10 bases that match TRBD1. CDR1 and CDR2 from the germline V gene are LNHDA and SQIVND (reference sequence). The CDR3 contains 18 residues. V dropped 6 bases and J dropped 1; count of bases not matched to a gene: 9. The CDR3 spells CASSWPRTGGSGANVLTF. In nucleotides, the CDR3 is TGTGCCAGTAGCTGGCCCAGGACAGGGGGATCTGGGGCCAACGTCCTGACTTTC.

V gene TRBV5-5 combines with J gene TRBJ2-1; D is possibly TRBD1 (7 bases). The germline CDR1 and CDR2 sequences are SGHKS and YYEKEE (reference sequence). This CDR3 region has 13 residues. V was shortened by 4 bases and J by 10 bases, with 15 bases between the two germline ends. The CDR3 DNA follows: TGTGCCAGCAGCCGCACAGGGGCGGGGGAGCAGTTCTTC. Protein sequence: CASSRTGAGEQFF. Combining the CDR3 with reference TRBV5-5 and TRBJ2-1 gives the whole variable domain DAGVTQSPTHLIKTRGQQVTLRCSPISGHKSVSWYQQVLGQGPQFIFQYYEKEERGRGNFPDRFSARQFPNYSSELNVNALLLGDSALYLCASSRTGAGEQFFGPGTRLTVL.

The chain joins TRBV28 to TRBJ1-1, with a tentative D call TRBD1 (6 bases). The germline V and J ends were trimmed by 4 bases and 4 bases, with 16 bases remaining between them. The CDR3 is made up of 15 amino acids. Germline loops: CDR1 MDHEN, CDR2 SYDVKM. This CDR3 is CASSSHGGASTEAFF. The CDR3 DNA sequence: TGTGCCAGCAGTTCCCACGGGGGGGCGAGCACTGAAGCTTTCTTT.